This paragraph reports one TCR beta chain. The CDR3 is made up of 15 amino acids. The germline V gene encodes CDR1 DFQATT and CDR2 SNEGSKA (reference sequence). Trimming took 1 base from V and 6 from J, leaving 13 bases between them. The sample comes from a study of CD8 T cells in Susac syndrome. Random hexamers were used to reverse transcribe an amount of roughly 0.5 to 1 ug RNA. TCRdb analysed the immunoSEQ multiplex PCR reads with MiXCR anew, one entry per CDR3 protein. In the table there are about 120,000 distinct CDR3 sequences, 85% to 95% of which are singletons. This chain joins TRBV20-1 and TRBJ1-6, with no clear D. Source material: CD4+ T cells from PBMCs. The sequence came from a human donor with multiple sclerosis. The CDR3 DNA follows: TGCAGTGCTAGAGCTGTCGCAGGTTTTAATTCACCCCTCCACTTT. Protein sequence: CSARAVAGFNSPLHF.